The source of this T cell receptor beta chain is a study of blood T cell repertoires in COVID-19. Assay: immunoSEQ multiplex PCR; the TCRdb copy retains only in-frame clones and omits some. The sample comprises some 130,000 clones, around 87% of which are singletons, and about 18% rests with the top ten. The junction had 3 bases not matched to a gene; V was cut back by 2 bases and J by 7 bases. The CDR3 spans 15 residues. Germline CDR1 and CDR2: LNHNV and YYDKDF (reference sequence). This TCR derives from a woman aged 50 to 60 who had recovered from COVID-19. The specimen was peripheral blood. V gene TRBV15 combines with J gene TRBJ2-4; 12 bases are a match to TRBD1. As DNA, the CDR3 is TGTGCCACCAGCAGACCCGGGACAGGGGGCAACATTCAGTACTTC. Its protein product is CATSRPGTGGNIQYF.